A selection of T cell receptor beta chains follows, all from one sample in a study of siplizumab effects on memory and regulatory T cells. Data came from immunoSEQ multiplex PCR; TCRdb stores just in-frame clones and leaves some out. The sample comprises approximately 120,000 clones, just under 95% of which are singletons, and over 0.15% rests with the top ten. Sequenced: non-Treg CD4+ T cells sorted from blood. The origin of the receptors is a human donor in good health. CDR3s include the opening cysteine and the closing phenylalanine or tryptophan. Each record gives: V gene, CDR3 length, D gene, J gene, clone size, CDR3 protein, CDR3 DNA. A D gene is named only where the DNA matches it firmly. Clone size is given for some rows only: seen once, a few or many times, or a class if the clone is expanded.

TRBV27	13	.	TRBJ2-7	.	CASSTPGTYEQYF	TGTGCCAGCAGTACTCCCGGGACCTACGAGCAGTACTTC
TRBV2	11	.	TRBJ1-1	few	CASILNTEAFF	TGTGCCAGCATTCTGAACACTGAAGCTTTCTTT
TRBV19	13	TRBD1	TRBJ1-5	few	CASSPGGNQPQHF	TGTGCCAGTAGTCCAGGGGGGAATCAGCCCCAGCATTTT
TRBV25-1	15	.	TRBJ1-6	.	CASSESRLGGSPLHF	TGTGCCAGCAGTGAATCTCGTTTGGGTGGTTCACCCCTCCACTTT
TRBV5-1	14	.	TRBJ2-3	.	CASSWGYDLDTQYF	TGCGCCAGCAGTTGGGGCTACGATTTAGATACGCAGTATTTT
TRBV6-5	13	.	TRBJ2-5	.	CASLTPGSETQYF	TGTGCCAGCCTTACCCCAGGATCAGAGACCCAGTACTTC
TRBV4-1	15	TRBD2	TRBJ2-2	once	CASSHIAGNTGELFF	TGCGCCAGCAGCCACATAGCGGGGAACACCGGGGAGCTGTTTTTT
TRBV19	15	.	TRBJ1-5	.	CASSIDRGGYQPQHF	TGTGCCAGTAGTATAGATCGTGGGGGCTATCAGCCCCAGCATTTT
TRBV19	14	TRBD1	TRBJ2-7	.	CASRPGTGPYEQYF	TGTGCCAGTAGGCCCGGGACAGGGCCATACGAGCAGTACTTC
TRBV6-5	14	.	TRBJ1-1	.	CASSITGANTEAFF	TGTGCCAGCAGTATAACGGGGGCGAACACTGAAGCTTTCTTT
TRBV7-2	14	.	TRBJ1-1	few	CASSLSAVNTEAFF	TGTGCCAGCAGCTTATCTGCAGTGAACACTGAAGCTTTCTTT
TRBV6-5	14	.	TRBJ1-1	few	CASSSLGAIPEAFF	TGTGCCAGCAGTTCCCTTGGGGCCATCCCTGAAGCTTTCTTT
TRBV5-5	15	.	TRBJ2-2	.	CASSSVPANTGELFF	TGTGCCAGCAGCTCCGTCCCGGCGAACACCGGGGAGCTGTTTTTT
TRBV5-4	14	TRBD2	TRBJ2-5	.	CASSPLAGMETQYF	TGTGCCAGCAGCCCTCTAGCGGGTATGGAGACCCAGTACTTC
TRBV19	14	.	TRBJ2-5	.	CASSPRGWQETQYF	TGTGCCAGTAGTCCCCGCGGTTGGCAAGAGACCCAGTACTTC
TRBV6-6	14	TRBD1	TRBJ1-2	.	CASIGTGEGYGYTF	TGTGCCAGCATTGGGACAGGGGAAGGCTATGGCTACACCTTC
TRBV4-2	17	.	TRBJ1-5	.	CASSQEGGSQRGQPQHF	TGTGCCAGCAGCCAAGAAGGAGGCAGCCAAAGAGGTCAGCCCCAGCATTTT
TRBV14	13	.	TRBJ2-1	.	CASSQDLRTRQFF	TGTGCCAGCAGCCAAGATCTACGGACAAGGCAGTTCTTC
TRBV4-1	15	.	TRBJ2-3	.	CASSRNTAAQDTQYF	TGCGCCAGCAGCCGCAATACGGCAGCGCAGGATACGCAGTATTTT
TRBV5-1	15	.	TRBJ2-5	.	CASSLAVGNQETQYF	TGCGCCAGCAGCTTGGCCGTAGGAAACCAAGAGACCCAGTACTTC
TRBV27	13	.	TRBJ1-1	few	CASSLKGNTEAFF	TGTGCCAGCAGTTTAAAGGGAAACACTGAAGCTTTCTTT
TRBV7-3	15	.	TRBJ2-6	.	CASSQYSTGANVLTF	TGTGCCAGCAGCCAATACAGTACTGGGGCCAACGTCCTGACTTTC
TRBV5-4	14	TRBD2	TRBJ2-1	.	CASSSAGGRNEQFF	TGTGCCAGCAGCTCTGCGGGGGGGAGGAATGAGCAGTTCTTC
TRBV6-5	15	TRBD2	TRBJ2-5	.	CASSGTSGGRETQYF	TGTGCCAGCAGTGGGACTAGCGGGGGGAGGGAGACCCAGTACTTC
TRBV5-1	15	TRBD2	TRBJ2-1	.	CASSLVTSGYNEQFF	TGCGCCAGCAGCTTGGTGACTAGCGGGTACAATGAGCAGTTCTTC
TRBV11-2	13	TRBD2	TRBJ2-1	.	CASRRLAHNEQFF	TGTGCCAGCAGGCGACTAGCCCACAATGAGCAGTTCTTC
TRBV10-3	14	.	TRBJ1-1	.	CAISESWGNTEAFF	TGTGCCATCAGTGAGTCTTGGGGGAACACTGAAGCTTTCTTT
TRBV5-6	13	.	TRBJ1-4	.	CASSLFAGEKLFF	TGTGCCAGCAGCTTATTTGCAGGTGAAAAACTGTTTTTT
TRBV14	16	TRBD2	TRBJ2-1	.	CASSRGLALVDDEQFF	TGTGCCAGCAGCCGCGGACTAGCTTTGGTGGACGATGAGCAGTTCTTC
TRBV30	14	TRBD2	TRBJ2-7	.	CAWSRLAGLDEQYF	TGTGCCTGGAGTAGGCTAGCGGGGCTCGACGAGCAGTACTTC
TRBV12-5	16	TRBD1	TRBJ2-7	.	CASGLVLGTGAHEQYF	TGTGCTAGTGGTTTGGTACTGGGGACAGGGGCCCACGAGCAGTACTTC
TRBV5-5	14	.	TRBJ1-5	.	CASSLDRPYDPQHF	TGTGCCAGCAGCCTAGACAGGCCCTACGATCCCCAGCATTTT
TRBV5-1	14	TRBD2	TRBJ2-7	.	CASSSSGLADEQYF	TGCGCCAGCAGCTCCTCGGGACTAGCCGACGAGCAGTACTTC
TRBV30	11	.	TRBJ2-7	.	CAWSTDLSLYF	TGTGCCTGGAGCACGGACCTTTCGTTATACTTC
TRBV9	15	.	TRBJ1-5	.	CASSVGKGSNQPQHF	TGTGCCAGCAGCGTAGGAAAAGGTAGCAATCAGCCCCAGCATTTT
TRBV5-1	16	TRBD2	TRBJ2-1	.	CASSFIAGISYNEQFF	TGCGCCAGCAGCTTCATAGCGGGGATCTCCTACAATGAGCAGTTCTTC
TRBV7-2	15	.	TRBJ2-6	.	CASSIQSSGANVLTF	TGTGCCAGCAGCATACAGAGCTCTGGGGCCAACGTCCTGACTTTC
TRBV5-1	14	.	TRBJ1-2	.	CASSLGLSNYGYTF	TGCGCCAGCAGCCTGGGCCTATCTAACTATGGCTACACCTTC
TRBV4-3	21	.	TRBJ2-2	.	CASSQEFTTAPPEWDTGELFF	TGCGCCAGCAGCCAAGAATTTACGACCGCCCCACCGGAATGGGACACCGGGGAGCTGTTTTTT
TRBV19	15	TRBD2	TRBJ2-5	.	CASSIGGGKWETQYF	TGTGCCAGTAGTATTGGCGGGGGGAAGTGGGAGACCCAGTACTTC
TRBV19	15	.	TRBJ1-5	.	CASNPSKGSGQPQHF	TGTGCCAGTAACCCCTCGAAGGGTTCGGGTCAGCCCCAGCATTTT
TRBV19	15	.	TRBJ1-3	.	CASSMGRGSGNTIYF	TGTGCCAGTAGTATGGGCCGCGGCTCTGGAAACACCATATATTTT
TRBV19	13	.	TRBJ1-1	.	CASSIGGYTEAFF	TGTGCCAGTAGTATAGGGGGTTACACTGAAGCTTTCTTT
TRBV28	19	.	TRBJ2-6	few	CASSPDFWGAYSGANVLTF	TGTGCCAGCAGTCCGGATTTTTGGGGCGCTTACTCTGGGGCCAACGTCCTGACTTTC
TRBV13	14	.	TRBJ2-5	.	CASRQTQGGETQYF	TGTGCCAGCAGACAAACACAGGGTGGGGAGACCCAGTACTTC
TRBV7-2	13	.	TRBJ2-7	.	CASSFGGLREQYF	TGTGCCAGCAGCTTCGGGGGGCTCCGTGAGCAGTACTTC
TRBV19	16	.	TRBJ1-5	.	CASNSLRDLGNQPQHF	TGTGCCAGTAACTCCCTCAGGGATTTGGGCAATCAGCCCCAGCATTTT
TRBV28	15	.	TRBJ2-2	once	CASSLGPGNTGELFF	TGTGCCAGCAGTTTAGGGCCGGGAAACACCGGGGAGCTGTTTTTT
TRBV14	19	.	TRBJ2-1	.	CASKSSEVLVSSTYNEQFF	TGTGCCTCTAAAAGTTCCGAGGTCCTAGTCTCCTCCACCTACAATGAGCAGTTCTTC